The next 8 T cell receptor beta chains were all read from a single sample in a study of blood T cell repertoires in COVID-19. The table came from immunoSEQ multiplex PCR; TCRdb's copy has only in-frame clones and leaves some out. The sample lists 200,000 or so clones; under 90% were seen once. Sequenced: peripheral blood. The source is a human donor in a cohort sampled during active COVID-19.

V usage is TRBV4-2 and J usage is TRBJ2-1; D possibly corresponds to TRBD2 (5 bases). CDR1 is LGHNA, CDR2 YNFKEQ, per germline. The CDR3 loop spans 14 amino acids. The V and J ends lost 4 bases and 9 bases respectively, with 16 bases between them. CDR3 protein: CASSRGLNLGEQFF. The DNA of the CDR3 is TGTGCCAGCAGCCGAGGGCTAAACCTGGGTGAGCAGTTCTTC.

The V call is TRBV18, the J call TRBJ1-1; 9 nucleotides align to TRBD1. V lost 1 base to trimming and J lost 8 bases; unmatched junction nucleotides: 8. Per germline, CDR1 KGHSH and CDR2 LQKENI. The CDR3 is 15 amino acids. Written as DNA, the CDR3 is TGTGCCAGCTCACCACTCTCAGGACAGGGGTCGGAAGCTTTCTTT. This gives the protein CASSPLSGQGSEAFF.

This chain links TRBV19 with TRBJ2-2, with D uncertain. Deletions cut 6 bases from V and 2 bases from J, with 10 bases between. Germline CDR1 LNHDA, CDR2 SQIVND (reference sequence). CDR3 length: 14 residues. The DNA of the CDR3 is TGTGCCAGTAGAGGTACAGAAAACACCGGGGAGCTGTTTTTT. Translation: CASRGTENTGELFF.

In this sample, this clone turned up a few times. The rearrangement joins TRBV10-1 to TRBJ1-1; 7 nucleotides align to TRBD1. This CDR3 is 13 amino acids long. Trimming took 6 bases from V and 5 from J; bases not matched to a gene: 6. CDR1 is WNHNN and CDR2 is SYGVQD in the germline V gene (reference sequence). The CDR3 nucleotides are TGCGCCAGCAGAAACAGGGGAGATACTGAAGCTTTCTTT. Translated: CASRNRGDTEAFF.

V gene TRBV6-5 combines with J gene TRBJ2-5; D unresolved. V gave up 10 bases and J gave up 0 bases, with 18 bases separating them. The germline gives CDR1 MNHEY, CDR2 SVGAGI. This CDR3 has 15 residues. CDR3 in DNA: TGTGCCACCCGGTCCCCCCGACGGGACCAAGAGACCCAGTACTTC. It translates to CATRSPRRDQETQYF.

This clone was observed a few times. The V gene is TRBV28, the J gene TRBJ1-2; TRBD1 matches at 11 bases. This CDR3 has 15 residues. Germline V gene sequence: CDR1 MDHEN, CDR2 SYDVKM. V was clipped by 7 bases and J by 4 bases; unmatched bases: 8. CDR3 residues: CASTPGQGVAYGYTF. The CDR3 DNA reads as TGTGCCAGCACCCCGGGACAGGGGGTGGCCTATGGCTACACCTTC.

This chain uses TRBV4-1 with TRBJ2-3, with TRBD2 as a possible D gene (5 bases). The CDR3 spans 15 residues. Trimming removed 0 bases from V and 3 bases from J, with 10 bases in between. Germline V lookup: CDR1 MGHRA, CDR2 YSYEKL. Here the CDR3 reads CASSQDHTRTDTQYF. The CDR3 region has the DNA TGCGCCAGCAGCCAAGATCATACTAGAACAGATACGCAGTATTTT.

V usage is TRBV18 and J usage is TRBJ2-1, with 7 bases lining up with TRBD1. The CDR3 has 12 amino acids. The V segment lost 3 bases and the J segment 8 bases; nucleotides outside the gene matches: 1. Germline V gene lookup returns CDR1 KGHSH and CDR2 LQKENI. The CDR3 reads CASSPQGDEQFF. The CDR3 bases are TGTGCCAGCTCACCTCAGGGGGATGAGCAGTTCTTC.